A selection of T cell receptor beta chains follows, all from one sample in a study of beta chain features in type 1 diabetes. Assay used: immunoSEQ multiplex PCR; TCRdb lists only in-frame clones, some missing. Counted here are 250,000 to 350,000 clones, roughly 15% occurring once; the ten biggest clones make up 6.7%. Sequenced input: central memory CD4+ T cells from blood. These receptors came from a man aged 25 to 40 in good health. CDR3s include the opening cysteine and the closing phenylalanine or tryptophan. Fields, in order: clone size, D gene, V gene, J gene, CDR3 DNA, CDR3 protein. A D gene is named only where the DNA matches it firmly. Expanded clones get a size class; other rows say once, few or many, or leave the size out.

few,.,TRBV27,TRBJ2-5,TGTGCCAGCAGTTCGGGGATCCGGCCAGAGACCCAGTACTTC,CASSSGIRPETQYF
.,.,TRBV9,TRBJ2-1,TGTGCCAGCAGCGTAGAGTTGCGGTACTACAATGAGCAGTTCTTC,CASSVELRYYNEQFF
few,.,TRBV30,TRBJ2-3,TGTGCCTGGAGTGTACCCCTCACTACCACAGATACGCAGTATTTT,CAWSVPLTTTDTQYF
.,.,TRBV30,TRBJ1-2,TGTGCCTGGAGCCCAGGACAGATGACCTTTCGTTTATATGGCTACACCTTC,CAWSPGQMTFRLYGYTF
.,.,TRBV4-1,TRBJ1-2,TGCGCCAGCAGCCAAGTTGCCGAATACTATGGCTACACCTTC,CASSQVAEYYGYTF
few,.,TRBV7-3,TRBJ2-2,TGTGCCAGCAGCTTAAAAGCCCGGGGCTTGAACACCGGGGAGCTGTTTTTT,CASSLKARGLNTGELFF
.,TRBD2,TRBV4-3,TRBJ2-3,TGCGCCAGCAGCCAGATGCTCACTAGCGACGACACAGATACGCAGTATTTT,CASSQMLTSDDTDTQYF
.,.,TRBV6-6,TRBJ2-1,TGTGCCAGCATAAGGCTTAGCGACAATGAGCAGTTCTTC,CASIRLSDNEQFF
.,TRBD2,TRBV4-3,TRBJ2-1,TGCGCCAGCAGCCAGGGACTAGCGGGGGACGTGCAGTTCTTC,CASSQGLAGDVQFF
.,.,TRBV5-1,TRBJ1-4,TGCGCCAGCTGCGCGGAAACCCATGCAACTAATGAAAAACTGTTTTTT,CASCAETHATNEKLFF
.,.,TRBV6-6,TRBJ1-5,TGTGCCAGCAGTTACTCGAATGAACCCCAGCATTTT,CASSYSNEPQHF
many,.,TRBV11-3,TRBJ2-1,TGTGCCAGCAGCTTTACCGGGAGCGTCGACAATGAGCAGTTCTTC,CASSFTGSVDNEQFF
few,.,TRBV19,TRBJ1-5,TGTGCCAGTCGGCCCTACAATCAGCCCCAGCATTTT,CASRPYNQPQHF
.,.,TRBV18,TRBJ1-6,TGTGCCAGCTCACCGGACCGCCGGGGGTCACCCCTCCACTTT,CASSPDRRGSPLHF
few,.,TRBV11-3,TRBJ2-1,TGTGCCAGCAGTTCGCCCGTGGCGGGGGAGCAGTTCTTC,CASSSPVAGEQFF
few,.,TRBV4-1,TRBJ2-5,TGCGCCAGCAGCCAAGACCAGTGGGAGACCCAGTACTTC,CASSQDQWETQYF
few,.,TRBV4-3,TRBJ2-3,TGCGCCAGCAGCCTAAGAAGGGAGGATACGCAGTATTTT,CASSLRREDTQYF
.,.,TRBV4-3,TRBJ1-1,TGCGCCAGCAGCCAAGAACTGGGACGGGACTCTGAAGCTTTCTTT,CASSQELGRDSEAFF